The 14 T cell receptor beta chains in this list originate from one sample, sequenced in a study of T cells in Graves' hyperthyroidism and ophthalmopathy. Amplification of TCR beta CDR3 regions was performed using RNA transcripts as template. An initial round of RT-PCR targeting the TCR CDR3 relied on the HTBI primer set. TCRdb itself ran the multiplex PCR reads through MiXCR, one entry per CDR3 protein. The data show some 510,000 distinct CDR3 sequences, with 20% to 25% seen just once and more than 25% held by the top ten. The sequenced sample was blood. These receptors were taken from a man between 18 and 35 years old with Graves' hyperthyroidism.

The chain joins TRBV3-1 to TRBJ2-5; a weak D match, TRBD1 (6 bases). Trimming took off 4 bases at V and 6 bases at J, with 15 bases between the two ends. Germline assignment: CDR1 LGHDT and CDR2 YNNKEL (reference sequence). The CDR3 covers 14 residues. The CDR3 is CASSRVADRQTQYF. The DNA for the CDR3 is TGTGCCAGCAGCCGGGTTGCGGACAGACAGACCCAGTACTTC.

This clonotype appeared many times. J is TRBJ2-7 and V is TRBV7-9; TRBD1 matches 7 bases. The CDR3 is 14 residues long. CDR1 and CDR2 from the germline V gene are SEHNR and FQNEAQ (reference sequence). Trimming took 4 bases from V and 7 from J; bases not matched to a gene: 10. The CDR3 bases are TGTGCCAGCAGCTCGCGGACAGGAGCCCATGAGCAGTACTTC. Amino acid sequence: CASSSRTGAHEQYF.

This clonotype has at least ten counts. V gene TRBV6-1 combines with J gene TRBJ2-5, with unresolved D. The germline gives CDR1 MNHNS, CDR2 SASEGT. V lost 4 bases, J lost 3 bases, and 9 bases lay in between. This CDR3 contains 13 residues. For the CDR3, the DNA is TGTGCCAGCAGTGGGCGGCGAGAAGAGACCCAGTACTTC. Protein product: CASSGRREETQYF.

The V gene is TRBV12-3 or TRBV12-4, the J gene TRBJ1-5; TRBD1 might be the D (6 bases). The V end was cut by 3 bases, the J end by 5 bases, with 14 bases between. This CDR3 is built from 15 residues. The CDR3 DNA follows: TGTGCCAGCAGTTTTTCGGGGGCGCCTTATCAGCCCCAGCATTTT. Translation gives CASSFSGAPYQPQHF.

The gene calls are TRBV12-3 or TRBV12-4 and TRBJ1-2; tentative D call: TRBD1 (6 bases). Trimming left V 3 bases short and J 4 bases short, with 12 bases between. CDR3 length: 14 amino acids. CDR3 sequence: CASSLLGGPYGYTF. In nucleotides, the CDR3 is TGTGCCAGCAGTTTGCTGGGGGGCCCCTATGGCTACACCTTC.

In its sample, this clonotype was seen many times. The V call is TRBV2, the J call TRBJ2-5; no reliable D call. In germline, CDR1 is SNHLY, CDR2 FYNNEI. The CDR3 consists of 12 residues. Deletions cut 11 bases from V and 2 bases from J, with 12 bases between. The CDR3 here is CAGPQAQETQYF. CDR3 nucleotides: TGTGCCGGCCCTCAAGCTCAAGAGACCCAGTACTTC.

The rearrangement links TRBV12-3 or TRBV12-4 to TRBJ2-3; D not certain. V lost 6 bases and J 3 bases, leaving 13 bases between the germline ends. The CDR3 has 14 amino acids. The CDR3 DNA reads TGTGCCAGCAGATCAATCTATAGAACAGATACGCAGTATTTT. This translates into CASRSIYRTDTQYF.

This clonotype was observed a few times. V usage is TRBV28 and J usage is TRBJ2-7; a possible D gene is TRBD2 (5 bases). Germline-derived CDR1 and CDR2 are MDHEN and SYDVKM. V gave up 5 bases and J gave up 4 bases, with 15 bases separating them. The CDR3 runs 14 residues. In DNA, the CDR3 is TGTGCCAGCAGTCCCTCTCCCGGGGAATACGAGCAGTACTTC. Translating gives CASSPSPGEYEQYF.

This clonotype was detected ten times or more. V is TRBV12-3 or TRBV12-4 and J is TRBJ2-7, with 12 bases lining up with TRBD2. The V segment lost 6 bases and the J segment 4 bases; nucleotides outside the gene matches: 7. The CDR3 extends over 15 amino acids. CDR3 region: CASSANLAGGYEQYF. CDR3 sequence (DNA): TGTGCCAGCAGCGCTAATCTAGCGGGGGGGTACGAGCAGTACTTC.

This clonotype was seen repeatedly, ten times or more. CDR3 sequence (DNA): TGTGCCAGCACTAAAACAGGGGCGGGCACTGAAGCTTTCTTT. Residues: CASTKTGAGTEAFF. The chain combines TRBV2 with TRBJ1-1; the match to TRBD1 covers 7 bases. The CDR3 covers 14 residues. CDR1 and CDR2 from the germline V gene are SNHLY and FYNNEI. The V segment lost 7 bases and the J segment 4 bases; nucleotides outside the gene matches: 9.

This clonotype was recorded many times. The CDR3 region has the DNA TGTGCCAGCAGTTTAGCGCTTACAGGGAAAAGGGACGAGCAGTACTTC. Translating gives CASSLALTGKRDEQYF. This chain uses TRBV12-3 or TRBV12-4 with TRBJ2-7, with a weak D call TRBD1 (6 bases). Trimming took off 0 bases at V and 5 bases at J, with 17 bases between the two ends. This CDR3 has 16 residues.

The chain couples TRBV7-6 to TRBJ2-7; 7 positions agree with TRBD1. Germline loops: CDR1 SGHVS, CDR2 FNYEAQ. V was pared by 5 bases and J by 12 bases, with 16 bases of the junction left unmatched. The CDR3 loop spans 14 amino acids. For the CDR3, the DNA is TGTGCCAGCAGCCCTCTGACAGGGAAATCGTTATGGTACTTC. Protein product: CASSPLTGKSLWYF. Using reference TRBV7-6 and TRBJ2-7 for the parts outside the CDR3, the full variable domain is GAGVSQSPRYKVTKRGQDVALRCDPISGHVSLYWYRQALGQGPEFLTYFNYEAQQDKSGLPNDRFSAERPEGSISTLTIQRTEQRDSAMYRCASSPLTGKSLWYFGPGTRLTVT.

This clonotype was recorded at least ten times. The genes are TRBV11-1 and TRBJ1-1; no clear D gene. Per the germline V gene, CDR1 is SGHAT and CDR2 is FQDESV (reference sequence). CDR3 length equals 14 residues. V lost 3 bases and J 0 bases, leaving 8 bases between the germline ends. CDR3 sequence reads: CASSFEAVNTEAFF. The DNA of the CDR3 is TGTGCCAGCAGCTTCGAAGCAGTGAACACTGAAGCTTTCTTT.

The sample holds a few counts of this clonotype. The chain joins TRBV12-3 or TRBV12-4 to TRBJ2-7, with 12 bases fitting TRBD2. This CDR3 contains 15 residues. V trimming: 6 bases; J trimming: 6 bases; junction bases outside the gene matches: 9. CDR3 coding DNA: TGTGCCAGCAGCGCGACTAGCGGGAGAAGAGCCGAGCAGTACTTC. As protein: CASSATSGRRAEQYF.